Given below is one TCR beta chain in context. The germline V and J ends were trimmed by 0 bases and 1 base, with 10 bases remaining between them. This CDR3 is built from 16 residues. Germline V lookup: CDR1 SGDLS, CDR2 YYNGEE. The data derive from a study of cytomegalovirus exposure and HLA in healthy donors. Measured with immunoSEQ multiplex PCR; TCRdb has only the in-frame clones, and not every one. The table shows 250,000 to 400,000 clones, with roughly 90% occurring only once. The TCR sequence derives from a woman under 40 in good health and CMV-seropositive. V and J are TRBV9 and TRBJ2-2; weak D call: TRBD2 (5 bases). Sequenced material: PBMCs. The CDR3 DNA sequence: TGTGCCAGCAGCGTAGTTGGGGAGCGGAACACCGGGGAGCTGTTTTTT. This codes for CASSVVGERNTGELFF.